The 10 T cell receptor beta chains presented below share a single source sample, sequenced in a study of cytomegalovirus exposure and HLA in healthy donors (dated by TCRdb to 2016 to 2017). Libraries were prepared through the immunoSEQ multiplex PCR assay. For the multiplex PCR, a mixture combining 60 forward primers for TCR Vbeta segments and 13 reverse primers for TCR Jbeta segments was used. TCRdb holds this immuneACCESS table with in-frame rearrangements only. Some clones are missing; in checked studies, unresolved V genes explain under half, and the rest has no known cause. The sample profile shows tens of thousands of clones; 75% to 80% of them were found once. Less than 3% of the sample is in the top ten clones. The sample comprised PBMCs. The receptors originated from a middle-aged woman in good health and CMV-seropositive.

The rearrangement uses TRBV2 and TRBJ2-5; possible D gene TRBD2, 6 bases. CDR1 and CDR2 from the germline V gene are SNHLY and FYNNEI. The V and J ends lost 6 bases and 1 base respectively, with 12 bases between them. The CDR3 covers 14 residues. The CDR3 sequence: CASRIGTSQETQYF. In DNA form, the CDR3 reads TGTGCCAGCAGGATCGGGACTTCCCAAGAGACCCAGTACTTC.

J is TRBJ2-3 and V is TRBV28; TRBD2 aligns across 11 bases. CDR1 is MDHEN and CDR2 is SYDVKM in the germline V gene. CDR3 length equals 16 residues. V trimming: 5 bases; J trimming: 5 bases; junction bases outside the gene matches: 9. CDR3 protein: CASSPNSGGARDTQYF. CDR3 sequence (DNA): TGTGCCAGCAGTCCCAATAGCGGGGGGGCCAGAGATACGCAGTATTTT. Complete variable domain (other parts from reference TRBV28 and TRBJ2-3): DVKVTQSSRYLVKRTGEKVFLECVQDMDHENMFWYRQDPGLGLRLIYFSYDVKMKEKGDIPEGYSVSREKKERFSLILESASTNQTSMYLCASSPNSGGARDTQYFGPGTRLTVL.

The chain recombines TRBV6-1 with TRBJ1-2; tentative D call: TRBD1 (5 bases). Germline V lookup: CDR1 MNHNS, CDR2 SASEGT. Trimming stripped 5 bases from V and 8 bases from J, with 9 bases between. CDR3 length: 11 residues. DNA of the CDR3: TGTGCCAGCAGTTCAAACAGGGGCTACACCTTC. Translation: CASSSNRGYTF.

This clone was observed a few times. V and J are TRBV6-5 and TRBJ1-2, with unresolved D. Germline lookup yields CDR1 MNHEY and CDR2 SVGAGI. The V end lost 2 bases, the J end lost 8 bases, and 9 bases lay between the germline ends. The CDR3 covers 12 residues. The DNA of the CDR3 is TGTGCCAGCAGTTACGGACGAGGGGGCTACACCTTC. It is translated as CASSYGRGGYTF.

The DNA for the CDR3 is TGTGCCAGCAGTTTGGGACAGGGAAATTATGAAAAACTGTTTTTT. This sequence encodes CASSLGQGNYEKLFF. The chain is built from TRBV28 and TRBJ1-4; 9 bases agree with TRBD1. The CDR3 is 15 amino acids. CDR1 MDHEN and CDR2 SYDVKM come from the germline V gene. V gave up 3 bases and J gave up 6 bases; unmatched junction bases: 5.

The chain uses TRBV10-2 and TRBJ2-7, with 13 bases matching TRBD2. With 0 bases clipped from V and 3 bases from J, the junction kept 2 bases outside the gene matches. The CDR3 spans 16 residues. Germline V lookup: CDR1 WSHSY, CDR2 SAAADI. This CDR3 reads CASSESRTSGGYEQYF. CDR3 DNA sequence: TGCGCCAGCAGTGAGTCACGGACTAGCGGGGGCTACGAGCAGTACTTC.

The V call is TRBV6-5, the J call TRBJ1-5, with D unclear. The V and J ends lost 0 bases and 5 bases respectively, with 5 bases between them. The CDR3 consists of 13 residues. Germline V lookup: CDR1 MNHEY, CDR2 SVGAGI. CDR3 DNA: TGTGCCAGCAGTTACTCGAGGTATCAGCCCCAGCATTTT. Its translation: CASSYSRYQPQHF.

This chain connects TRBV6-6 to TRBJ2-5; D possibly corresponds to TRBD1 (6 bases). The germline V gene encodes CDR1 MNHNY and CDR2 SVGAGI (reference sequence). CDR3 size: 13 residues. Trimming removed 5 bases at V and 3 bases at J, with 10 bases between. CDR3 in DNA: TGTGCCAGCAGTCCCCGGGACAAAGAGACCCAGTACTTC. Its protein product is CASSPRDKETQYF.

This clone was observed a handful of times. The chain employs TRBV30 and TRBJ1-1; D is ambiguous. This CDR3 has 12 amino acids. CDR1 is GTSNPN and CDR2 is SVGIG in the germline V gene (reference sequence). V dropped 5 bases and J dropped 11 bases, with 18 bases sitting between them. DNA of the CDR3: TGTGCCTGGGGGAGGGCCAACGTCAACGCTTTCTTT. It yields the protein CAWGRANVNAFF.

CDR3 DNA: TGTGCCAGCAGCCGGACAGGGGAGGGCGGGCAGTACTTC. It specifies CASSRTGEGGQYF. This chain uses TRBV7-3 with TRBJ2-7, with TRBD1 identical over 9 bases. With V trimmed by 5 bases and J by 9 bases, 8 bases remained unmatched. CDR3 length: 13 amino acids. Germline V gives CDR1 SGHTA, CDR2 FQGTGA.